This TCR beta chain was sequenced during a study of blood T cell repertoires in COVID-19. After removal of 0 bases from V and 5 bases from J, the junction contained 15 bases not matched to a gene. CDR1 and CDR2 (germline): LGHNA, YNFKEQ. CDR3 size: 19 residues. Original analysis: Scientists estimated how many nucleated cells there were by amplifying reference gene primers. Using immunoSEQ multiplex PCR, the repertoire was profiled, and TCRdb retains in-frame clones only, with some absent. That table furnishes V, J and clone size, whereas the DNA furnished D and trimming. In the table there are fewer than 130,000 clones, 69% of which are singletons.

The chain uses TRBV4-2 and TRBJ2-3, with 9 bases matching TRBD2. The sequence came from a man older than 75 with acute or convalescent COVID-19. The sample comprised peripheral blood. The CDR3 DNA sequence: TGTGCCAGCAGCCAAGATAGGCTAGCGGGAATAGCGTCAGTAGATACGCAGTATTTT. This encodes CASSQDRLAGIASVDTQYF.